The T cell receptor (beta chain) described here comes from a study of blood T cells in healthy people across ages. General observations from the study: Whereas aged donors had fewer naive CD4+ cells, long-lived donors had more of them and higher diversity.

A note on this clonotype: Its antigen is currently unknown.

Per individual sample, total RNA of at least 5.5 micrograms was extracted. The second PCR ran roughly 7 to 11 cycles with a sample-barcoded 5' primer and J-beta primers. Sequencing of every sample gave 3 million or more CDR3-containing paired-end reads. Via MiXCR, TCRdb re-called the 5' RACE reads, giving one row per CDR3 protein. The data hold fewer than 800,000 distinct CDR3 sequences, with more than 40% observed a single time. V trimming: 4 bases; J trimming: 8 bases; junction bases outside the gene matches: 8. The CDR3 length is 14 residues. Per germline, CDR1 LGHDT and CDR2 YNNKEL (reference sequence).

The rearrangement uses TRBV3-1 and TRBJ1-2; TRBD1 matches 9 bases. The source material was blood. The sequence derives from a woman between 55 and 75 years old in good health. The DNA for the CDR3 is TGTGCCAGCAGCCTCCGGACAGGGGCAAGCGGCTACACCTTC. Protein: CASSLRTGASGYTF. Combining the CDR3 with reference TRBV3-1 and TRBJ1-2 gives the whole variable domain DTAVSQTPKYLVTQMGNDKSIKCEQNLGHDTMYWYKQDSKKFLKIMFSYNNKELIINETVPNRFSPKSPDKAHLNLHINSLELGDSAVYFCASSLRTGASGYTFGSGTRLTVV.